These 27 T cell receptor beta chains share one sample of origin, sequenced in a study of blood T cells in healthy people across ages (dated by TCRdb to 2015 to 2017). Libraries were made using 5' RACE. TCRdb records Illumina HiSeq 2500 as the sequencer. A second PCR of about 7 to 12 cycles was run with a J-beta primer mix and a sample-barcoded 5' primer. TCRdb handled the public reads itself, with Q25 trimming in fastp and clone calling in MiXCR, and kept productive beta chains. Identical CDR3 protein sequences are pooled into one entry, listed with their most common genes and DNA. In this sample the table shows 600,000 to 1,000,000 distinct CDR3 sequences, 25% of which occur a single time. The ten largest make up around 3.6% of the sample. The sample also formed part of further work on T cells of mothers and their children.

Sequenced: blood. The receptors stem from a boy between 10 and 17 years old in good health.

This chain links TRBV20-1 with TRBJ1-1; TRBD1 is a possible D gene (6 bases). This CDR3 contains 15 residues. CDR1 is DFQATT, CDR2 SNEGSKA, per germline (reference sequence). V shed 3 bases and J shed 4 bases, with 18 bases lying between them. The CDR3 nucleotides are TGCAGTGCTAGTGCCCCAAACAGGGCGGGCACTGAAGCTTTCTTT. It translates to CSASAPNRAGTEAFF.

The CDR3 protein is CASSSTGWGTDTQYF. DNA of the CDR3: TGTGCCAGCAGCTCCACAGGGTGGGGCACAGATACGCAGTATTTT. This chain joins TRBV11-2 and TRBJ2-3; TRBD1 might be the D (6 bases). The CDR3 spans 15 residues. The germline V gene encodes CDR1 SGHAT and CDR2 FQNNGV. The V gene lost 4 bases and the J gene lost 1 base, with 12 bases spanning the gap.

CDR3 DNA sequence: TGTGCCAGCAGATTTTCGGGGAACACTGAAGCTTTCTTT. It specifies CASRFSGNTEAFF. V usage is TRBV28 and J usage is TRBJ1-1; D is unresolved. From germline, CDR1 is MDHEN and CDR2 SYDVKM. CDR3 length: 13 amino acids. Between the trimmed V and J ends, which lost 6 bases and 1 base, there was a span of 9 bases.

The table lists this clonotype with a few counts. The rearrangement joins TRBV7-9 to TRBJ1-2; 7 bases are shared with TRBD1. V was pared by 1 base and J by 0 bases, with 5 bases of the junction left unmatched. The CDR3 covers 16 residues. Germline CDR1 and CDR2: SEHNR and FQNEAQ (reference sequence). The CDR3 coding sequence is TGTGCCAGCAGCTTAGAGGGACAGCTATCTAACTATGGCTACACCTTC. Encoded protein: CASSLEGQLSNYGYTF. Drawing the rest from reference TRBV7-9 and TRBJ1-2, the complete variable domain is DTGVSQNPRHKITKRGQNVTFRCDPISEHNRLYWYRQTLGQGPEFLTYFQNEAQLEKSRLLSDRFSAERPKGSFSTLEIQRTEQGDSAMYLCASSLEGQLSNYGYTFGSGTRLTVV.

This clonotype occurred a few times. This chain links TRBV21-1 with TRBJ2-1; the D call of TRBD1 is as the table states it, not checked on the DNA. The end of the DNA is better explained by TRBJ2-7, so the J call may be wrong. TRBV21-1 is labeled a pseudogene. There are 14 residues in the CDR3. This CDR3 reads CARTERVSLYEQYF. As DNA, the CDR3 is TGTGCCAGGACGGAAAGGGTTTCTCTCTACGAGCAGTACTTC.

The chain joins TRBV12-3 or TRBV12-4 to TRBJ2-4; the D gene is possibly TRBD2 (6 bases). The CDR3 runs 16 residues. V was pared by 5 bases and J by 2 bases, with 16 bases between. The DNA of the CDR3 is TGTGCCAGCAGTCCAATGGGTGGGGGGTCCAAAAACATTCAGTACTTC. Encoded protein: CASSPMGGGSKNIQYF.

This clonotype was observed many times. The chain has TRBV4-3 and TRBJ2-7; TRBD2 might be the D (6 bases). Germline-derived CDR1 and CDR2 are LGHNA and YSLEER. This CDR3 has 15 amino acids. V was shortened by 0 bases and J by 3 bases, with 12 bases between the two germline ends. The CDR3 loop reads CASSQDHGGFYEQYF. CDR3 coding DNA: TGCGCCAGCAGCCAAGATCATGGAGGGTTCTACGAGCAGTACTTC.

The gene calls are TRBV20-1 and TRBJ2-1; weak D call: TRBD1 (6 bases). The CDR3 loop spans 12 amino acids. Germline V lookup: CDR1 DFQATT, CDR2 SNEGSKA (reference sequence). V gave up 3 bases and J gave up 8 bases, with 11 bases separating them. The CDR3 spells CSASWGRDEQFF. The CDR3, as DNA: TGCAGTGCTAGTTGGGGGCGGGATGAGCAGTTCTTC.

The V call is TRBV6-2 or TRBV6-3, the J call TRBJ2-7, with 9 bases that match TRBD1. Germline trimming cut 5 bases from V and 2 bases from J; bases unmatched to any gene: 13. Germline lookup yields CDR1 MNHEY and CDR2 SVGEGT. This CDR3 is 17 amino acids long. This chain's CDR3 is CASSTDRGKWSPYEQYF. The CDR3 nucleotides are TGTGCCAGCAGTACAGACAGGGGGAAGTGGAGCCCCTACGAGCAGTACTTC.

The chain joins TRBV5-1 to TRBJ1-2; D is undetermined. Germline V gene sequence: CDR1 SGHRS, CDR2 YFSETQ. The ends were cut back, 1 base at V and 3 bases at J, with 10 bases in the middle. The CDR3 totals 14 residues. CDR3 sequence (DNA): TGCGCCAGCAGCTTGTCCCAGGTGGACTATGGCTACACCTTC. It codes for CASSLSQVDYGYTF.

V is TRBV12-3 or TRBV12-4 and J is TRBJ2-7; 9 bases match TRBD2. The CDR3 is 18 residues long. V trimming: 0 bases; J trimming: 4 bases; junction bases outside the gene matches: 13. Here the CDR3 reads CASSLALRGLAGIYEQYF. The CDR3 DNA reads TGTGCCAGCAGTTTAGCGCTAAGGGGGCTAGCGGGGATATACGAGCAGTACTTC.

The chain is built from TRBV5-1 and TRBJ2-5; tentatively, D is TRBD1 (6 bases). This CDR3 region has 14 residues. V lost 7 bases, J lost 3 bases, and 16 bases lay in between. Germline V CDR1 and CDR2: SGHRS, YFSETQ. Here the CDR3 reads CASDTGDIKETQYF. The DNA for the CDR3 is TGCGCCAGCGATACCGGGGACATAAAAGAGACCCAGTACTTC. The full variable domain, rest sourced from reference TRBV5-1 and TRBJ2-5, is KAGVTQTPRYLIKTRGQQVTLSCSPISGHRSVSWYQQTPGQGLQFLFEYFSETQRNKGNFPGRFSGRQFSNSRSEMNVSTLELGDSALYLCASDTGDIKETQYFGPGTRLLVL.

This chain connects TRBV27 to TRBJ2-3; 7 nucleotides agree with TRBD1. The germline V gene encodes CDR1 MNHEY and CDR2 SMNVEV (reference sequence). V shed 6 bases, J shed 8 bases, and the junction held 11 bases outside the gene matches. The CDR3 totals 14 residues. DNA for the CDR3: TGTGCCAGCAGGAGGACAGGCGCCCCGGGTACGCAGTATTTT. Translated, it gives CASRRTGAPGTQYF.

This clonotype has only a few counts. The chain joins TRBV11-2 to TRBJ2-2, with D perhaps matching TRBD2 (5 bases). CDR1 is SGHAT, CDR2 FQNNGV, per germline. Trimming removed 8 bases from V and 0 bases from J, with 10 bases in between. The CDR3 sequence is 14 residues long. Written as DNA, the CDR3 is TGTGCCAGCTGTCGGGGTACGAACACCGGGGAGCTGTTTTTT. Translated, it gives CASCRGTNTGELFF.

J is TRBJ1-2 and V is TRBV6-5; TRBD1 aligns across 10 bases. The CDR3 totals 16 residues. The ends lost 4 bases at V and 7 bases at J; junction bases unmatched: 12. CDR1 and CDR2 from the germline V gene are MNHEY and SVGAGI. The CDR3 coding sequence is TGTGCCAGCAGTTCTCCCCGGGACAGGGGACATGGTGGCTACACCTTC. It translates to CASSSPRDRGHGGYTF.

This clonotype has a handful of counts. The rearrangement uses TRBV5-1 and TRBJ2-5, with D possibly TRBD1 on 6 matching bases. The closer fit of TRBJ2-7 to the DNA end suggests the J call may be wrong. The CDR3 runs to 15 residues. The germline V gene has CDR1 SGHRS and CDR2 YFSETQ. CDR3 amino acids: CASSRTVAHSYEQYF. The DNA of the CDR3 is TGCGCCAGCAGCCGGACAGTTGCTCACTCCTACGAGCAGTACTTC.

This clonotype was picked up a small number of times. The gene calls are TRBV19 and TRBJ2-7; TRBD2 aligns across 13 bases. Germline CDR1 reads LNHDA; CDR2 reads SQIVND (reference sequence). The V and J ends lost 6 bases and 5 bases, in that order; junction bases with no gene match: 10. The CDR3 consists of 16 residues. The CDR3, as DNA: TGTGCCAGTAGCGGACTAGCGGGAGCGATCCGCCACGAGCAGTACTTC. It translates to CASSGLAGAIRHEQYF.

This clonotype was recorded at least ten times. The rearrangement links TRBV5-1 to TRBJ1-1; D gene ambiguous. Germline CDR1 reads SGHRS; CDR2 reads YFSETQ. The V and J ends lost 0 bases and 1 base respectively, with 7 bases between them. CDR3 length equals 14 residues. The CDR3 region is CASSLAGANTEAFF. The CDR3 nucleotides are TGCGCCAGCAGCTTGGCCGGCGCGAACACTGAAGCTTTCTTT.

The J gene is TRBJ1-2, the V gene TRBV27, with 9 bases aligning to TRBD1. The germline V gene has CDR1 MNHEY and CDR2 SMNVEV (reference sequence). Trimming cost V 4 bases and J 8 bases; bases outside gene matches: 5. The length of the CDR3 is 13 residues. DNA for the CDR3: TGTGCCAGCAGTTCCCGGACAGGGGACGGCTACACCTTC. Its translation: CASSSRTGDGYTF.

The rearrangement uses TRBV28 and TRBJ2-2; D may be TRBD1 or TRBD2 (5 bases each). This CDR3 comprises 17 residues. Trimming shortened V by 6 bases and J by 2 bases, and 19 bases separated the two germline ends. Germline loops: CDR1 MDHEN, CDR2 SYDVKM. The CDR3 loop is CASSPTFSGDNTGELFF. The CDR3 nucleotides are TGTGCCAGCAGCCCGACTTTTTCCGGGGACAACACCGGGGAGCTGTTTTTT.

This clonotype showed up just a few times. J is TRBJ1-1 and V is TRBV27; unclear D gene. The CDR3 runs to 15 residues. Germline V gene sequence: CDR1 MNHEY, CDR2 SMNVEV (reference sequence). The V gene lost 0 bases and the J gene lost 4 bases, with 12 bases spanning the gap. The CDR3 sequence is CASSLSPRLGTEAFF. CDR3 nucleotide sequence: TGTGCCAGCAGTTTATCACCGAGACTGGGCACTGAAGCTTTCTTT.

The rearrangement joins TRBV5-6 to TRBJ1-5; no definite D call. Germline CDR1 SGHDT, CDR2 YYEEEE. This CDR3 contains 14 residues. V was cut by 0 bases and J by 4 bases, with 8 bases left in between. As DNA, the CDR3 is TGTGCCAGCAGCTTGGAACCCGGGAATCAGCCCCAGCATTTT. Translation gives CASSLEPGNQPQHF.

This clonotype was counted between two and nine times. V gene TRBV4-1 combines with J gene TRBJ2-7; D possibly corresponds to TRBD1 (6 bases). The CDR3 consists of 14 residues. Germline values: CDR1 MGHRA, CDR2 YSYEKL. V was trimmed by 3 bases and J by 5 bases, leaving 14 bases between them. CDR3 sequence reads: CASSHQGPGDEQYF. CDR3 DNA sequence: TGCGCCAGCAGCCACCAGGGGCCCGGGGACGAGCAGTACTTC.

This chain uses TRBV28 with TRBJ2-1; D call uncertain. This CDR3 has 14 amino acids. Per germline, CDR1 MDHEN and CDR2 SYDVKM. V shed 3 bases and J shed 4 bases, with 10 bases lying between them. CDR3 DNA sequence: TGTGCCAGCAGTTTCTTCGACACATACAATGAGCAGTTCTTC. This encodes CASSFFDTYNEQFF.

The V gene is TRBV6-2 or TRBV6-3, the J gene TRBJ2-1, with 7 bases that match TRBD1. This CDR3 contains 14 residues. J lost 7 bases, V lost 5 bases, and 8 bases had no gene match. Per the germline V gene, CDR1 is MNHEY and CDR2 is SVGEGT. The CDR3 bases are TGTGCCAGCAGTCCTTATGACAGGGTTAATGAGCAGTTCTTC. Translated, it gives CASSPYDRVNEQFF.

The rearrangement links TRBV5-5 to TRBJ2-5; no reliable D call. The ends were cut back, 0 bases at V and 1 base at J, with 13 bases in the middle. The germline gives CDR1 SGHKS, CDR2 YYEKEE (reference sequence). CDR3 length: 16 residues. CDR3 in DNA: TGTGCCAGCAGCTTGGTCCCCGATCTGGGCCAAGAGACCCAGTACTTC. Amino acids: CASSLVPDLGQETQYF.

The chain combines TRBV5-4 with TRBJ2-4, with 9 nucleotides matching TRBD1. Germline trimming cut 5 bases from V and 4 bases from J; bases unmatched to any gene: 1. The CDR3 runs to 13 residues. Germline values: CDR1 SGHNT, CDR2 YYREEE (reference sequence). The CDR3 sequence: CASRGTGKNIQYF. The CDR3 DNA follows: TGTGCCAGCAGGGGGACAGGGAAAAACATTCAGTACTTC. Full variable domain (rest looked up from reference TRBV5-4 and TRBJ2-4): ETGVTQSPTHLIKTRGQQVTLRCSSQSGHNTVSWYQQALGQGPQFIFQYYREEENGRGNFPPRFSGLQFPNYSSELNVNALELDDSALYLCASRGTGKNIQYFGAGTRLSVL.